This is a list of T cell receptor beta chains from one sample in a study of blood T cell repertoires in COVID-19. The repertoire was sequenced with immunoSEQ multiplex PCR; TCRdb's copy has only in-frame clones and lacks some. The table has tens of thousands of clones, approximately 83% seen once. Material: peripheral blood. Receptors originate from a woman aged 55-70 years with acute or convalescent COVID-19. Both conserved end residues are part of each CDR3. The D gene is left open where the match is weak. Part of the rows lack a size; the others show once, few, many or a class for expanded clones.

clone size,D gene,V gene,J gene,CDR3 protein,CDR3 DNA
.,.,TRBV5-1,TRBJ2-3,CASSARLVVSTDTQYF,TGCGCCAGCAGCGCCAGACTAGTAGTAAGCACAGATACGCAGTATTTT
.,.,TRBV12-2,TRBJ2-1,CASRRCSLSLAVTFYNEQFF,TGTGCAAGTCGCCGATGTAGCCTATCCCTAGCGGTAACCTTCTACAATGAGCAGTTCTTC
.,TRBD1,TRBV11-2,TRBJ1-5,CASSLTPGQGSGQPQHF,TGTGCCAGCAGCCTAACTCCGGGACAGGGATCGGGTCAGCCCCAGCATTTT
.,TRBD1,TRBV10-2,TRBJ2-7,CASSGLDRPQYEQYF,TGCGCCAGCAGTGGGTTGGACAGGCCCCAATACGAGCAGTACTTC
.,.,TRBV11-3,TRBJ2-2,CASSVAGDAGELFF,TGTGCCAGCAGCGTGGCAGGGGACGCCGGGGAGCTGTTTTTT
.,TRBD2,TRBV9,TRBJ2-3,CASSALAGLSTDTQYF,TGTGCCAGCAGCGCCTTAGCGGGGTTGTCCACAGATACGCAGTATTTT
once,TRBD1,TRBV11-1,TRBJ1-5,CASYLAGQRNQPQHF,TGTGCCAGCTACCTCGCGGGACAGCGCAATCAGCCCCAGCATTTT
.,TRBD2,TRBV5-8,TRBJ2-5,CASSLRLAGEVQETQYF,TGTGCCAGCAGCTTGAGACTAGCGGGAGAGGTGCAAGAGACCCAGTACTTC
.,TRBD1,TRBV6-5,TRBJ1-1,CASRMDRALAEAFF,TGTGCCAGCCGAATGGACAGGGCTTTAGCTGAAGCTTTCTTT
.,TRBD1,TRBV2,TRBJ1-2,CASRENRGRDGYTF,TGTGCCAGCAGGGAAAATAGGGGGCGGGATGGCTACACCTTC
.,.,TRBV5-1,TRBJ1-1,CASSVGPDTEAFF,TGCGCCAGCAGCGTTGGTCCGGACACTGAAGCTTTCTTT
once,.,TRBV19,TRBJ2-5,CASRPTDRHQETQYF,TGTGCCAGTAGGCCCACCGACAGGCACCAAGAGACCCAGTACTTC
.,TRBD1,TRBV28,TRBJ1-6,CASGSGTGRLNSPLHF,TGTGCCAGCGGTTCCGGGACAGGGAGACTTAATTCACCCCTCCACTTT
.,TRBD1,TRBV29-1,TRBJ1-5,CSVATGWGNQPQHF,TGCAGCGTAGCGACAGGGTGGGGCAATCAGCCCCAGCATTTT
.,TRBD1,TRBV30,TRBJ2-7,CAWSGQGYSEQYF,TGTGCCTGGAGTGGACAGGGATATTCCGAGCAGTACTTC
.,.,TRBV3-1/TRBV3-2,TRBJ1-3,CASSVSSGNTIYF,TGTGCCAGCAGCGTCAGCTCTGGAAACACCATATATTTT
.,TRBD1,TRBV10-3,TRBJ2-1,CAISGTGLTQNEQFF,TGTGCCATCAGTGGGACAGGTCTTACTCAGAATGAGCAGTTCTTC
.,TRBD1,TRBV6-5,TRBJ2-7,CASSGVTGNTYEQYF,TGTGCCAGCAGCGGCGTGACAGGGAATACCTACGAGCAGTACTTC
.,TRBD1,TRBV4-2,TRBJ1-2,CASSQDQGQGDYGYTF,TGTGCCAGCAGCCAAGATCAAGGACAGGGCGACTATGGCTACACCTTC
.,TRBD1,TRBV27,TRBJ1-1,CASSPSPTGATEAFF,TGTGCCAGCAGTCCCTCCCCGACAGGGGCCACTGAAGCTTTCTTT
.,.,TRBV11-3,TRBJ2-5,CASSWAAQETQYF,TGTGCCAGCAGCTGGGCTGCCCAAGAGACCCAGTACTTC
.,.,TRBV14,TRBJ2-2,CASSQFGTLNTGELFF,TGTGCCAGCAGCCAGTTCGGGACTCTCAACACCGGGGAGCTGTTTTTT
.,.,TRBV5-1,TRBJ2-5,CASSTGAGLETQYF,TGCGCCAGCAGCACTGGAGCGGGTCTCGAGACCCAGTACTTC
.,.,TRBV6-4,TRBJ1-2,CASSPTSRQGGSGYTF,TGTGCCAGCAGTCCAACGAGTAGGCAAGGAGGGTCGGGCTACACCTTC
few,.,TRBV19,TRBJ1-2,CASSTIDTANYGYTF,TGTGCCAGTAGTACGATAGACACCGCTAACTATGGCTACACCTTC
once,.,TRBV7-9,TRBJ1-2,CASSLEGGYYGYTF,TGTGCCAGCAGCTTAGAAGGAGGGTATTATGGCTACACCTTC
.,TRBD1,TRBV5-1,TRBJ2-7,CASRLGQVYEQYF,TGCGCCAGCAGGCTGGGACAGGTCTACGAGCAGTACTTC
once,.,TRBV14,TRBJ2-5,CASSQTVGASQETQYF,TGTGCCAGCAGCCAGACCGTGGGGGCCTCCCAAGAGACCCAGTACTTC
.,.,TRBV4-1,TRBJ2-7,CASSQRGLSGPEQYF,TGCGCCAGCAGCCAAAGGGGTCTATCTGGCCCCGAGCAGTACTTC
few,.,TRBV7-9,TRBJ1-1,CASSLGFQGRGPEAFF,TGTGCCAGCAGCTTAGGTTTTCAGGGGCGCGGTCCAGAAGCTTTCTTT
.,.,TRBV14,TRBJ1-1,CASSQAGVNTEAFF,TGTGCCAGCAGCCAAGCGGGGGTGAACACTGAAGCTTTCTTT
.,.,TRBV2,TRBJ1-2,CASSEEGVTYGYTF,TGTGCCAGCAGTGAAGAGGGAGTTACCTATGGCTACACCTTC
few,TRBD1,TRBV15,TRBJ2-7,CATSTEGTGSYEQYF,TGTGCCACCAGCACTGAGGGGACAGGGTCGTACGAGCAGTACTTC
few,.,TRBV5-1,TRBJ1-4,CASSFRSLNEKLFF,TGCGCCAGCAGCTTCCGGAGCCTTAATGAAAAACTGTTTTTT
few,TRBD2,TRBV6-4,TRBJ2-1,CASSEERGISNEQFF,TGTGCCAGCAGTGAGGAGCGGGGTATTTCCAATGAGCAGTTCTTC
.,.,TRBV7-9,TRBJ1-5,CASSLLSGNQPQHF,TGTGCCAGCAGCTTACTATCCGGCAATCAGCCCCAGCATTTT
.,.,TRBV11-1,TRBJ2-5,CASSLIGTPGETQYF,TGTGCCAGCAGCTTGATTGGGACACCGGGAGAGACCCAGTACTTC
.,TRBD2,TRBV12-5,TRBJ2-3,CASGLGLAGGADTQYF,TGTGCTAGTGGTTTGGGCCTAGCGGGAGGGGCAGATACGCAGTATTTT
.,.,TRBV19,TRBJ2-1,CASRNTGTLDEQFF,TGTGCCAGTAGAAACACAGGGACACTGGATGAGCAGTTCTTC
.,TRBD1,TRBV30,TRBJ1-3,CAWSGGQGLGNTIYF,TGTGCCTGGAGTGGCGGACAGGGGTTGGGAAACACCATATATTTT
.,TRBD2,TRBV19,TRBJ2-1,CASSVPSTSGGANEQFF,TGTGCCAGTAGTGTGCCATCGACTAGCGGGGGGGCGAATGAGCAGTTCTTC
.,.,TRBV9,TRBJ2-5,CASSVEQWETQYF,TGTGCCAGCAGCGTAGAGCAATGGGAGACCCAGTACTTC
.,.,TRBV5-1,TRBJ2-1,CASSLFPADNGQFF,TGCGCCAGCAGCTTGTTTCCGGCAGACAATGGGCAGTTCTTC
few,TRBD2,TRBV4-2,TRBJ2-3,CASSLGLAGGASTDTQYF,TGTGCCAGCAGCCTCGGACTAGCGGGGGGGGCAAGCACAGATACGCAGTATTTT
few,.,TRBV6-5,TRBJ1-1,CASPTAGKVTEAFF,TGTGCGAGCCCCACGGCAGGTAAGGTGACTGAAGCTTTCTTT
.,.,TRBV7-9,TRBJ1-1,CASSLMAGATEAFF,TGTGCCAGCAGCCTGATGGCAGGGGCCACTGAAGCTTTCTTT
.,.,TRBV6-4,TRBJ1-1,CASSPQENTEAFF,TGTGCCAGCAGTCCGCAGGAGAACACTGAAGCTTTCTTT